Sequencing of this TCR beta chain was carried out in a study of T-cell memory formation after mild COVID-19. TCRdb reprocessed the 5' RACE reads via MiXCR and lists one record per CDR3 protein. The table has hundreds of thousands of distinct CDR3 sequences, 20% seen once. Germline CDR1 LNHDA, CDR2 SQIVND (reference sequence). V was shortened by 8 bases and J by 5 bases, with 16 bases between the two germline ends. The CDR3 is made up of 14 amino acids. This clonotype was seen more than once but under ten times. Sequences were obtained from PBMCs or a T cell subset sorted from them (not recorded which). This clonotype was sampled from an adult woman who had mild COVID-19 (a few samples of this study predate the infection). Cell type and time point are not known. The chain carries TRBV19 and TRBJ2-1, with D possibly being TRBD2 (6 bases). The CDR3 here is CASGDSGTNNEQFF. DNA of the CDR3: TGTGCCAGTGGGGACTCCGGGACCAACAATGAGCAGTTCTTC.